The 18 T cell receptor beta chains given below trace back to one sample, sequenced in a study of neurological immune-mediated disorders. TCRdb independently ran MiXCR on the 5' RACE reads; one entry per CDR3 protein. The table has about 74,000 distinct CDR3 sequences, around 5.2% seen once. Sequenced material: PBMCs. The receptor source for this set is a man aged 18 to 29 with multiple sclerosis.

This clonotype has ten or more counts. The V gene is TRBV5-1, the J gene TRBJ2-7; tentatively, D is TRBD2 (5 bases). Germline CDR1 SGHRS, CDR2 YFSETQ. The CDR3 spans 13 residues. Trimming removed 5 bases at V and 3 bases at J, with 12 bases between. DNA for the CDR3: TGCGCCAGCAGGCACGCGGGCGTCTACGAGCAGTACTTC. The encoded protein is CASRHAGVYEQYF.

This clonotype appeared many times. The V and J genes are TRBV5-1 and TRBJ2-1, with TRBD1 identical over 7 bases. The CDR3 spans 17 residues. With V trimmed by 3 bases and J by 5 bases, 14 bases remained unmatched. Germline V gives CDR1 SGHRS, CDR2 YFSETQ. CDR3 sequence: CASSSDRAQPGDNEQFF. CDR3 DNA: TGCGCCAGCAGCTCCGACAGGGCCCAACCTGGGGACAATGAGCAGTTCTTC.

This clonotype has ten or more counts. This chain joins TRBV7-2 and TRBJ2-4, with D hard to call. CDR3 length equals 14 residues. Germline V gene data show CDR1 as SGHTA and CDR2 as FQGNSA. The V end lost 0 bases, the J end lost 2 bases, and 5 bases lay between the germline ends. CDR3 sequence (DNA): TGTGCCAGCAGCTTAGCGGTCACCAAAAACATTCAGTACTTC. Translating it yields CASSLAVTKNIQYF.

This rearrangement joins TRBV12-3 or TRBV12-4 to TRBJ1-5; possibly TRBD1 for D (6 bases). Trimming pared 6 bases from V and 2 bases from J, leaving 8 bases between. The CDR3 sequence is 13 residues long. CDR3: CASSRQGNQPQHF. CDR3 coding DNA: TGTGCCAGCAGCCGACAGGGCAATCAGCCCCAGCATTTT.

This clonotype occurred many times. This chain links TRBV6-6 with TRBJ1-2; 7 nucleotides agree with TRBD1. The CDR3 sequence is 13 residues long. V lost 5 bases and J lost 2; bases outside the gene matches: 2. CDR1 and CDR2 from the germline V gene are MNHNY and SVGAGI (reference sequence). The CDR3 protein is CASSQGQNYGYTF. CDR3 in DNA: TGTGCCAGCAGTCAGGGACAGAACTATGGCTACACCTTC.

The sample holds many counts of this clonotype. This chain uses TRBV5-1 with TRBJ2-3, with TRBD2 matching over 11 bases. Germline V CDR1 and CDR2: SGHRS, YFSETQ. The CDR3 length is 16 residues. J was trimmed by 2 bases and V by 4 bases; bases with no gene match: 6. The chain's CDR3 is CASSKLAGVSTDTQYF. In DNA, the CDR3 is TGCGCCAGCAGCAAACTAGCGGGAGTTTCCACAGATACGCAGTATTTT.

This clonotype was seen a few times. The germline gene is not matched at one end of the junction; a read error may be the cause. The rearrangement uses TRBV7-8 and TRBJ1-5, with D possibly being TRBD1 (6 bases). The germline CDR1 and CDR2 sequences are SGHVS and FQNEAQ. This CDR3 has 14 amino acids. The chain's CDR3 is CASGKGVRNQPQNF. In DNA form, the CDR3 reads TGTGCCAGCGGGAAGGGGGTGAGGAATCAGCCCCAGAATTTT.

In this sample, this clonotype turned up many times. The chain couples TRBV7-2 to TRBJ2-1, with D hard to call. This CDR3 has 12 amino acids. Germline lookup yields CDR1 SGHTA and CDR2 FQGNSA. Trimming took off 5 bases at V and 8 bases at J, with 10 bases between the two ends. The CDR3 loop reads CASSRRPDEQFF. CDR3 in DNA: TGTGCCAGCAGCCGACGACCCGATGAGCAGTTCTTC.

There are many counts of this clonotype. The chain has TRBV12-3 or TRBV12-4 and TRBJ2-3; D might be TRBD2 (6 bases). The length of the CDR3 is 12 residues. Trimming cost V 3 bases and J 9 bases, with 10 bases left between them. CDR3: CASSFIRGTQYF. CDR3 DNA: TGTGCCAGCAGTTTTATCCGGGGGACGCAGTATTTT.

This clonotype was observed a handful of times. The CDR3 coding sequence is TGTGCCAGCTCACCCCGGACAGGGGCACCCCAAGAGACCCAGTACTTC. Amino acids: CASSPRTGAPQETQYF. The J gene is TRBJ2-5, the V gene TRBV18; the match to TRBD1 covers 9 bases. The CDR3 is 16 amino acids. Germline loops: CDR1 KGHSH, CDR2 LQKENI. The V and J ends lost 3 bases and 1 base, in that order; junction bases with no gene match: 6.

This clonotype was detected many times. The genes are TRBV5-1 and TRBJ2-4; 7 bases agree with TRBD1. There are 15 residues in the CDR3. The V and J ends lost 4 bases and 0 bases, in that order; junction bases with no gene match: 4. CDR1 is SGHRS and CDR2 is YFSETQ in the germline V gene. CDR3 sequence reads: CASSGDSLAKNIQYF. DNA for the CDR3: TGCGCCAGCAGCGGGGACAGCCTAGCCAAAAACATTCAGTACTTC.

At least ten counts were recorded for this clonotype. V and J are TRBV5-6 and TRBJ2-3, with unresolved D. CDR1 and CDR2 from the germline V gene are SGHDT and YYEEEE. Trimming cost V 0 bases and J 6 bases, with 2 bases left between them. This CDR3 contains 11 residues. As DNA, the CDR3 is TGTGCCAGCAGCTTGGAGGATACGCAGTATTTT. Its translation: CASSLEDTQYF.

Many counts were recorded for this clonotype. The V gene is TRBV7-6, the J gene TRBJ2-5; D ambiguous. The germline V gene has CDR1 SGHVS and CDR2 FNYEAQ. CDR3 length: 11 amino acids. V shed 8 bases and J shed 2 bases, with 6 bases lying between them. For the CDR3, the DNA is TGTGCCAGCGCCATTCAAGAGACCCAGTACTTC. It translates to CASAIQETQYF. The variable domain in full, with the rest retrieved from reference TRBV7-6 and TRBJ2-5, is GAGVSQSPRYKVTKRGQDVALRCDPISGHVSLYWYRQALGQGPEFLTYFNYEAQQDKSGLPNDRFSAERPEGSISTLTIQRTEQRDSAMYRCASAIQETQYFGPGTRLLVL.

This clonotype appeared many times. This rearrangement joins TRBV5-1 to TRBJ1-1; possible D gene TRBD1, 6 bases. The length of the CDR3 is 14 residues. V was pared by 1 base and J by 4 bases, with 11 bases between. The germline gives CDR1 SGHRS, CDR2 YFSETQ. Here the CDR3 reads CASSLTGRGTEAFF. CDR3 bases: TGCGCCAGCAGCTTGACAGGGAGGGGCACTGAAGCTTTCTTT.

Many counts were recorded for this clonotype. The V call is TRBV29-1, the J call TRBJ2-7; D is ambiguous. The V end was cut by 4 bases, the J end by 0 bases, with 10 bases between. CDR1 and CDR2 (germline): SQVTM, ANQGSEA. This CDR3 region has 13 residues. The CDR3 reads CSVAKGRSYEQYF. The CDR3 DNA follows: TGCAGCGTTGCCAAGGGTCGCTCCTACGAGCAGTACTTC.

This clonotype was observed many times. The J gene is TRBJ2-7, the V gene TRBV7-8; no clear D gene. This CDR3 region has 14 residues. CDR1 and CDR2 (germline): SGHVS, FQNEAQ. V was pared by 1 base and J by 2 bases, with 9 bases between. The CDR3 sequence: CASSLVQPAYEQYF. In DNA, the CDR3 is TGTGCCAGCAGCTTAGTACAGCCCGCCTACGAGCAGTACTTC.

For this clonotype: This may be a read error: a much more frequent sequence differs by one nucleotide. The rearrangement uses TRBV5-6 and TRBJ2-4, with D perhaps matching TRBD1 (5 bases). CDR1 SGHDT and CDR2 YYEEEE come from the germline V gene. This CDR3 is 14 amino acids long. The CDR3 DNA follows: TGTGCCAGCAGCGGCCAAGGGGCCAAAAAAATTCAGTACTTC. This gives the protein CASSGQGAKKIQYF.

This clonotype came up many times. This rearrangement joins TRBV20-1 to TRBJ1-1; TRBD1 matches 7 bases. Per the germline V gene, CDR1 is DFQATT and CDR2 is SNEGSKA (reference sequence). This CDR3 region has 15 residues. With V trimmed by 3 bases and J by 2 bases, 9 bases remained unmatched. CDR3 loop: CSASTQAGGNTEAFF. The CDR3 DNA follows: TGCAGTGCTAGTACTCAAGCAGGGGGAAACACTGAAGCTTTCTTT.